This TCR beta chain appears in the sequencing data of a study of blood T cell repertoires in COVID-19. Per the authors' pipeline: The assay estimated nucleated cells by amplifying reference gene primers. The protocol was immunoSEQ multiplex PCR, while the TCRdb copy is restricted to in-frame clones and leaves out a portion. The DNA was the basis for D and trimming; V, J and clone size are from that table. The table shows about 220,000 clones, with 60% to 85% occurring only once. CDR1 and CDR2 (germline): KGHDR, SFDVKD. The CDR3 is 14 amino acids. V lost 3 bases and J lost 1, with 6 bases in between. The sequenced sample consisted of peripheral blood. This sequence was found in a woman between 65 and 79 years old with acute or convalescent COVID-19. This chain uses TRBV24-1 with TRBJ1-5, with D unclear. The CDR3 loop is CATSDTRSNQPQHF. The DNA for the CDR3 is TGTGCCACCAGTGATACCAGAAGCAATCAGCCCCAGCATTTT.